These T cell receptor beta chains were read from a single sample in a study of OX40 agonist ivuxolimab in advanced cancers. The method was immunoSEQ multiplex PCR; TCRdb's version includes in-frame clones alone and lacks a portion of them. The data hold approximately 100,000 clones, with approximately 90% observed a single time. The sample here was CD4+ or CD8+ T cells sorted from blood, taken in a trial of the OX40 agonist ivuxolimab. These receptors came from an adult with an advanced solid tumor such as melanoma, head and neck, liver or kidney cancer. Each CDR3 is given with its conserved first and last residue. Each record gives: V gene, J gene, D gene, CDR3 DNA, CDR3 protein. D genes are given only for firm matches.

v_call: TRBV4-3
j_call: TRBJ1-6
d_call: TRBD1
cdr3_nt: TGCGCCAGCAGCCAAGTCGGGACAGCGCAAAATTCACCCCTCCACTTT
cdr3_aa: CASSQVGTAQNSPLHF

v_call: TRBV2
j_call: TRBJ2-5
d_call: TRBD1
cdr3_nt: TGTGCCAGCAGTCGGACAGGGCCGGAGACCCAGTACTTC
cdr3_aa: CASSRTGPETQYF

v_call: TRBV5-1
j_call: TRBJ2-3
d_call: TRBD1
cdr3_nt: TGCGCCAGCAGCTTGGTCGGGACAGCCCAGCGGGATACGCAGTATTTT
cdr3_aa: CASSLVGTAQRDTQYF

v_call: TRBV29-1
j_call: TRBJ1-1
d_call: NA
cdr3_nt: TGCAGCGTTGAAACGACAGGACGGCACACTGAAGCTTTCTTT
cdr3_aa: CSVETTGRHTEAFF

v_call: TRBV5-1
j_call: TRBJ2-5
d_call: TRBD2
cdr3_nt: TGCGCCAGCAGCTTGGCCCTTAGCGGGGAGGAGACCCAGTACTTC
cdr3_aa: CASSLALSGEETQYF

v_call: TRBV19
j_call: TRBJ2-1
d_call: NA
cdr3_nt: TGTGCCAGTAGTATAGGATTCTCCTACAATGAGCAGTTCTTC
cdr3_aa: CASSIGFSYNEQFF

v_call: TRBV27
j_call: TRBJ1-5
d_call: TRBD1
cdr3_nt: TGTGCCAGCAGTTTGTGGGGTACAAGGCCGGGACAGGGGACGTCGGGGCAGCCCCAGCATTTT
cdr3_aa: CASSLWGTRPGQGTSGQPQHF

v_call: TRBV7-9
j_call: TRBJ2-7
d_call: NA
cdr3_nt: TGTGCCAGCAGCTCCCCAGCTTTCTACGAGCAGTACTTC
cdr3_aa: CASSSPAFYEQYF

v_call: TRBV7-3
j_call: TRBJ1-2
d_call: NA
cdr3_nt: TGTGCCAGCAGCTTAACCGTACAGGGTGACTATGGCTACACCTTC
cdr3_aa: CASSLTVQGDYGYTF

v_call: TRBV28
j_call: TRBJ1-2
d_call: NA
cdr3_nt: TGTGCCAGCACTCGATGGGGGTCGATGGACCGATTGGGCTACACCTTC
cdr3_aa: CASTRWGSMDRLGYTF